This record looks at one TCR beta chain sequence and its context. Ages ranged from about 18 to 100 years, with residence in 20 to 30 US areas. As handled by the study authors: Amplification of reference gene primers was used by the study to estimate nucleated cell counts. Sequenced by immunoSEQ multiplex PCR; TCRdb stores in-frame clones only, minus some. V, J and clone size derive from that table, while D and trimming were established from the DNA sequence. The sample shows around 180,000 clones, around 80% of them seen only once. This entry is derived from a study of blood T cell repertoires in COVID-19. This receptor was obtained from a man aged 50-59 years who had recovered from COVID-19. Sequencing was done on a sample of PBMCs or T cells enriched from blood (not recorded which).

CDR3 residues: CASGNGKNYGYTF. The CDR3 DNA is TGTGCCAGCGGAAACGGGAAAAACTATGGCTACACCTTC. This chain uses TRBV6-5 with TRBJ1-2; no clear D gene. V was cut by 8 bases and J by 2 bases, with 12 bases left in between. Germline V gene data show CDR1 as MNHEY and CDR2 as SVGAGI. CDR3 length: 13 amino acids.